This T cell receptor (beta chain) was identified in a study of blood T cell repertoires in COVID-19. Study summary: Acute and convalescent COVID-19 specimens originated in the United States, Italy and Spain. The analysed material was cDNA or gDNA that came from T cells, B-cell-depleted T cells, or PBMCs.

Original analysis: The assay estimated nucleated cells by amplifying reference gene primers. The repertoire was sequenced with immunoSEQ multiplex PCR; TCRdb's copy has only in-frame clones and lacks some. V, J and clone size reflect that table, while D and trimming were determined from the DNA. The sample includes under 450,000 clones, approximately 80% of them seen just once. The CDR3 covers 14 residues. Between the trimmed V and J ends, which lost 4 bases and 6 bases, there was a span of 10 bases. CDR1 SNHLY and CDR2 FYNNEI come from the germline V gene. The source of this sequence is a human donor with acute or convalescent COVID-19. The donor label of this sample is uncertain. Sequenced sample: peripheral blood. This chain links TRBV2 with TRBJ1-6; possible D gene TRBD1, 5 bases. The CDR3 here is CASSGAGVNSPLHF. The CDR3 region has the DNA TGTGCCAGCAGTGGGGCGGGGGTTAATTCACCCCTCCACTTT. The variable domain in full, with the rest retrieved from reference TRBV2 and TRBJ1-6, is EPEVTQTPSHQVTQMGQEVILRCVPISNHLYFYWYRQILGQKVEFLVSFYNNEISEKSEIFDDQFSVERPDGSNFTLKIRSTKLEDSAMYFCASSGAGVNSPLHFGNGTRLTVT.